This is a list of T cell receptor beta chains from one sample in a study of blood T cell repertoires in COVID-19. Data came from immunoSEQ multiplex PCR; TCRdb stores just in-frame clones and leaves some out. The data contain 150,000 or so clones, 87% of them singletons. Sample: peripheral blood. The receptors were gathered from an elderly man with acute or convalescent COVID-19. CDR3s include the opening cysteine and the closing phenylalanine or tryptophan. The order of the fields is clone size, J gene, V gene, D gene, CDR3 protein, CDR3 DNA. A D gene is named only where the DNA matches it firmly. A row's size may be missing; if present it is once, few, many or a size class.

NA,TRBJ1-2,TRBV28,TRBD1,CASSYQGAVGGYTF,TGTGCCAGCAGTTACCAGGGGGCAGTCGGTGGCTACACCTTC
NA,TRBJ2-2,TRBV18,TRBD1,CASSRDRSTGELFF,TGTGCCAGCTCTAGGGACAGATCAACCGGGGAGCTGTTTTTT
NA,TRBJ1-5,TRBV15,NA,CATSKGPQGSNQPQHF,TGTGCCACCAGCAAAGGCCCGCAGGGCAGCAATCAGCCCCAGCATTTT
few,TRBJ2-7,TRBV30,TRBD2,CAGSRLAGTYEQYF,TGTGCCGGATCCCGACTAGCGGGGACTTACGAGCAGTACTTC
NA,TRBJ1-6,TRBV28,TRBD1,CASSGQDLNSPLHF,TGTGCCAGCAGTGGACAGGATCTTAATTCACCCCTCCACTTT
NA,TRBJ1-4,TRBV19,TRBD1,CASTARGYEKLFF,TGTGCCAGTACGGCCAGGGGGTATGAAAAACTGTTTTTT
NA,TRBJ2-6,TRBV7-2,NA,CASSFGRRVSGANVLTF,TGTGCCAGCAGCTTCGGCCGCAGGGTCTCTGGGGCCAACGTCCTGACTTTC
NA,TRBJ2-1,TRBV9,NA,CASSVMSSYNEQFF,TGTGCCAGCAGCGTAATGAGCTCCTACAATGAGCAGTTCTTC
NA,TRBJ2-5,TRBV21-1,NA,CASILGTTKETQYF,NA
NA,TRBJ2-7,TRBV7-9,NA,CASSLAQSSGSTYEQYF,TGTGCCAGCAGCTTAGCGCAATCTAGTGGCAGCACCTACGAGCAGTACTTC
NA,TRBJ1-4,TRBV28,NA,CASSSPGDGNEKLFF,TGTGCCAGCAGTTCCCCGGGGGACGGTAATGAAAAACTGTTTTTT
NA,TRBJ2-2,TRBV7-9,NA,CASSLARIQGRNTGELFF,TGTGCCAGCAGCTTAGCGCGTATCCAGGGGCGAAACACCGGGGAGCTGTTTTTT
NA,TRBJ1-1,TRBV4-2,NA,CASMAPEAFF,TGTGCCAGCATGGCTCCTGAAGCTTTCTTT
NA,TRBJ2-7,TRBV5-4,TRBD1,CASSWTGETYEQYF,TGTGCCAGCAGCTGGACAGGGGAGACCTACGAGCAGTACTTC
NA,TRBJ1-1,TRBV25-1,NA,CASSGDTANEAFF,TGTGCCAGCAGTGGGGACACGGCAAATGAAGCTTTCTTT
NA,TRBJ2-2,TRBV5-1,NA,CASSLWGGTETGELFF,TGCGCCAGCAGCTTGTGGGGCGGGACAGAGACCGGGGAGCTGTTTTTT
NA,TRBJ2-7,TRBV19,NA,CASSTSTPGEQYF,TGTGCCAGTAGTACGAGTACACCGGGAGAGCAGTACTTC
few,TRBJ2-1,TRBV15,TRBD2,CATSLRAGDGNEQFF,TGTGCCACCAGCCTCCGGGCGGGGGATGGGAATGAGCAGTTCTTC
NA,TRBJ1-6,TRBV25-1,NA,CASSEWHRNSPLHF,TGTGCCAGCAGTGAATGGCACCGTAATTCACCCCTCCACTTT
NA,TRBJ1-2,TRBV6-5,TRBD1,CASSAGGYGYTF,TGTGCCAGCAGCGCAGGGGGTTATGGCTACACCTTC
few,TRBJ1-6,TRBV14,NA,CASSQEGAPNSPLHF,TGTGCCAGCAGCCAAGAAGGGGCCCCGAATTCACCCCTCCACTTT
NA,TRBJ2-7,TRBV5-1,TRBD1,CASSLAGGTYEQYF,TGCGCCAGCAGCTTGGCAGGGGGAACCTACGAGCAGTACTTC
NA,TRBJ1-3,TRBV6-5,TRBD1,CASSYDHRGSGNTIYF,TGTGCCAGCAGTTACGACCACAGGGGGTCCGGAAACACCATATATTTT
once,TRBJ1-6,TRBV16,NA,CASSQTVTGIPVTPLHF,TGTGCCAGCAGCCAAACCGTTACAGGGATCCCCGTGACACCCCTCCACTTT
NA,TRBJ2-5,TRBV7-9,NA,CASSLGGWETQYF,TGTGCCAGCAGCTTAGGAGGGTGGGAGACCCAGTACTTC
NA,TRBJ2-7,TRBV28,TRBD1,CASSLVLPGQGGEQYF,TGTGCCAGCAGTTTGGTACTTCCGGGACAGGGAGGCGAGCAGTACTTC
NA,TRBJ1-5,TRBV30,NA,CAWSDRAGQPQHF,TGTGCCTGGAGTGACAGGGCCGGGCAGCCCCAGCATTTT
NA,TRBJ1-5,TRBV18,NA,CASSPIGDNYQPQHF,TGTGCCAGCTCACCTATTGGGGACAATTATCAGCCCCAGCATTTT
NA,TRBJ2-2,TRBV30,NA,CAWARQEETGELFF,TGTGCCTGGGCTAGACAGGAGGAGACCGGGGAGCTGTTTTTT
NA,TRBJ2-7,TRBV3-1/TRBV3-2,NA,CASSQEVHSYEQYF,TGTGCCAGCAGCCAAGAAGTACACTCCTACGAGCAGTACTTC
few,TRBJ2-2,TRBV4-1,NA,CASSQAPGGRITGELFF,TGCGCCAGCAGCCAAGCTCCCGGGGGGCGTATCACCGGGGAGCTGTTTTTT
NA,TRBJ1-6,TRBV7-9,NA,CASSPSGLNSPLHF,TGTGCCAGCAGCCCTAGCGGGCTTAATTCACCCCTCCACTTT
NA,TRBJ1-1,TRBV18,NA,CASSPLLLPDRNTEAFF,TGTGCCAGCTCACCCCTTTTGTTACCTGACAGGAACACTGAAGCTTTCTTT
NA,TRBJ1-1,TRBV5-1,NA,CASSPRQWGVAGAFF,TGCGCCAGCAGCCCCCGGCAATGGGGAGTTGCTGGAGCTTTCTTT
NA,TRBJ2-5,TRBV5-1,NA,CASSFNQETQYF,TGCGCCAGCAGCTTTAACCAAGAGACCCAGTACTTC
NA,TRBJ2-7,TRBV28,TRBD1,CASSTTPRDRTLYEQYF,TGTGCCAGCAGCACTACTCCCCGGGACAGGACCCTCTACGAGCAGTACTTC
NA,TRBJ2-7,TRBV3-1/TRBV3-2,TRBD1,CASSHTGTGSYEQYF,TGTGCCAGCAGCCATACCGGGACAGGCTCCTACGAGCAGTACTTC
few,TRBJ2-2,TRBV5-1,NA,CASSFSGATGELFF,TGCGCCAGCAGCTTCAGTGGGGCCACCGGGGAGCTGTTTTTT
NA,TRBJ1-3,TRBV19,NA,CASSVSSSGNTIYF,TGTGCCAGTAGCGTCTCGAGCTCTGGAAACACCATATATTTT
few,TRBJ2-1,TRBV7-8,NA,CASSLEGSGRRIRNEQFF,TGTGCCAGCAGCTTAGAAGGGTCAGGACGGAGGATTCGGAATGAGCAGTTCTTC
NA,TRBJ2-1,TRBV4-2,TRBD2,CASSQVTLRGGYNEQFF,TGTGCCAGCAGCCAAGTTACCCTTCGGGGGGGATACAATGAGCAGTTCTTC
NA,TRBJ2-7,TRBV6-5,TRBD1,CASSSDRTYEQYF,TGTGCCAGCAGTTCGGACAGGACCTACGAGCAGTACTTC
NA,TRBJ1-4,TRBV19,NA,CASSLQVRAEKLFF,TGTGCCAGTAGCCTTCAAGTCAGGGCGGAAAAACTGTTTTTT
NA,TRBJ1-2,TRBV18,TRBD1,CASSPLDQGVVGYTF,TGTGCCAGCTCACCACTCGACCAGGGGGTCGTGGGCTACACCTTC
NA,TRBJ2-5,TRBV7-9,NA,CASSLGMGSQETQYF,TGTGCCAGCAGCCTCGGGATGGGCAGTCAAGAGACCCAGTACTTC
NA,TRBJ1-2,TRBV7-2,NA,CASSPSTTGTNYGYTF,TGTGCCAGCAGCCCGTCAACGACGGGTACTAACTATGGCTACACCTTC
NA,TRBJ2-1,TRBV7-2,TRBD2,CASSLVGGGTSGSEQFF,TGTGCCAGCAGCTTAGTAGGGGGTGGAACTAGCGGGAGTGAGCAGTTCTTC
NA,TRBJ2-7,TRBV10-2,TRBD1,CASSGQGYVQYF,TGCGCCAGCAGTGGACAGGGGTATGTGCAGTACTTC
NA,TRBJ1-6,TRBV7-9,NA,CASSLREAPSPLHF,TGTGCCAGCAGCTTACGGGAAGCTCCTTCACCCCTCCACTTT
NA,TRBJ2-1,TRBV7-8,NA,CASSLGWGEAEQFF,TGTGCCAGCAGCTTAGGCTGGGGGGAAGCTGAGCAGTTCTTC